The 13 T cell receptor beta chains below all came from one sample that was sequenced in a study of T cell repertoires in cytomegalovirus infection. TCRdb fed the reads into MiXCR, producing one record per CDR3 protein. The profile covers about 230,000 distinct CDR3 sequences, with around 6.6% appearing a single time and about 6.5% taken by the ten largest. Sequences were obtained from PBMCs. These receptors were collected from a human donor in good health (CMV status not recorded). Some clones in this sample may be carry-over from other donors' samples.

At least ten counts were recorded for this clonotype. The rearrangement links TRBV29-1 to TRBJ1-4; a weak D match, TRBD1 (5 bases). The CDR3 has 14 amino acids. The ends were cut back, 4 bases at V and 6 bases at J, with 15 bases in the middle. CDR1 and CDR2 (germline): SQVTM, ANQGSEA. This CDR3 is CSVAGTTLDEKLFF. Written as DNA, the CDR3 is TGCAGCGTTGCAGGGACGACTCTCGATGAAAAACTGTTTTTT.

This clonotype occurred many times. Possible read error: a much larger clone is one base away. J is TRBJ1-1 and V is TRBV7-9; D gene ambiguous. Trimming stripped 5 bases from V and 1 base from J, with 8 bases between. The CDR3 covers 13 residues. Germline CDR1 SEHNR, CDR2 FQNEAQ (reference sequence). CDR3 DNA sequence: TGTGCCAGCAGCCCAGAGGGGAACACTGAAGCTTTCTTT. Residues: CASSPEGNTEAFF.

This clonotype appeared many times. The V gene is TRBV28, the J gene TRBJ1-1; 7 bases align to TRBD1. V shed 3 bases and J 0 bases; nucleotides not matched to a gene: 4. This CDR3 is built from 15 residues. The germline V gene encodes CDR1 MDHEN and CDR2 SYDVKM. The chain's CDR3 is CASSFPTGMNTEAFF. The CDR3 nucleotides read TGTGCCAGCAGTTTCCCGACAGGGATGAACACTGAAGCTTTCTTT.

This clonotype was recorded many times. This rearrangement joins TRBV7-3 to TRBJ2-1; 10 bases map to TRBD2. This CDR3 is built from 16 residues. Germline CDR1 and CDR2: SGHTA and FQGTGA. After removal of 1 base from V and 9 bases from J, the junction contained 9 bases not matched to a gene. As DNA, the CDR3 is TGTGCCAGCAGCTTAAAAGGTGTAGCGGGGGGAGGTGAGCAGTTCTTC. Its protein is CASSLKGVAGGGEQFF. The entire variable domain, with the rest obtained from reference TRBV7-3 and TRBJ2-1, is as follows: GAGVSQTPSNKVTEKGKYVELRCDPISGHTALYWYRQSLGQGPEFLIYFQGTGAADDSGLPNDRFFAVRPEGSVSTLKIQRTERGDSAVYLCASSLKGVAGGGEQFFGPGTRLTVL.

This clonotype has at least ten counts. The chain is built from TRBV6-2 or TRBV6-3 and TRBJ1-1; TRBD1 agrees at 10 bases. The germline V gene encodes CDR1 MNHEY and CDR2 SVGEGT. This CDR3 has 13 amino acids. Trimming took 5 bases from V and 7 from J; bases not matched to a gene: 4. As DNA, the CDR3 is TGTGCCAGCAGTACCGGGACAGGGGTTGAAGCTTTCTTT. This encodes CASSTGTGVEAFF.

This clonotype was recorded many times. V is TRBV7-9 and J is TRBJ1-3, with a tentative D call TRBD1 (5 bases). V lost 3 bases and J 0 bases, leaving 9 bases between the germline ends. The CDR3 is made up of 15 amino acids. Germline loops: CDR1 SEHNR, CDR2 FQNEAQ (reference sequence). In DNA form, the CDR3 reads TGTGCCAGCAGCTTCGGGGGAAACTCTGGAAACACCATATATTTT. Translated: CASSFGGNSGNTIYF. The entire variable domain, with the rest obtained from reference TRBV7-9 and TRBJ1-3, is as follows: DTGVSQNPRHKITKRGQNVTFRCDPISEHNRLYWYRQTLGQGPEFLTYFQNEAQLEKSRLLSDRFSAERPKGSFSTLEIQRTEQGDSAMYLCASSFGGNSGNTIYFGEGSWLTVV.

This rearrangement joins TRBV5-4 to TRBJ2-1; 9 positions agree with TRBD2. With V trimmed by 0 bases and J by 4 bases, 8 bases remained unmatched. Germline-derived CDR1 and CDR2 are SGHNT and YYREEE (reference sequence). The CDR3 sequence is 17 residues long. The CDR3: CASSLAGASGIYNEQFF. The CDR3 DNA reads TGTGCCAGCAGCTTGGCCGGGGCTAGCGGGATTTACAATGAGCAGTTCTTC.

This clonotype has ten or more counts. The chain uses TRBV5-5 and TRBJ1-5, with D possibly matching TRBD1 (5 bases). The CDR3 contains 15 residues. Between the trimmed V and J ends, which lost 0 bases and 6 bases, there was a span of 13 bases. The germline gives CDR1 SGHKS, CDR2 YYEKEE (reference sequence). The CDR3 spells CASSLVAADSQPQHF. The CDR3 bases are TGTGCCAGCAGCTTGGTTGCGGCAGACAGTCAGCCCCAGCATTTT. The complete variable domain, with remaining parts taken from reference TRBV5-5 and TRBJ1-5, reads DAGVTQSPTHLIKTRGQQVTLRCSPISGHKSVSWYQQVLGQGPQFIFQYYEKEERGRGNFPDRFSARQFPNYSSELNVNALLLGDSALYLCASSLVAADSQPQHFGDGTRLSIL.

This clonotype was observed many times. The chain uses TRBV6-2 or TRBV6-3 and TRBJ2-3; 8 nucleotides agree with TRBD1. Germline CDR1 MNHEY, CDR2 SVGEGT. This CDR3 comprises 13 residues. Trimming removed 4 bases from V and 5 bases from J; junction bases left unmatched: 2. The CDR3 reads CASSWTGRDTQYF. Written as DNA, the CDR3 is TGTGCCAGCAGTTGGACAGGGAGAGATACGCAGTATTTT.

This clonotype has a count of ten or more. The chain joins TRBV12-3 or TRBV12-4 to TRBJ1-5, with D hard to call. Trimming removed 6 bases at V and 0 bases at J, with 6 bases between. The CDR3 is 13 amino acids. CDR3 sequence (DNA): TGTGCCAGCAGGAATAATAGCAATCAGCCCCAGCATTTT. It codes for CASRNNSNQPQHF.

This clonotype was observed many times. The rearrangement links TRBV5-5 to TRBJ2-5; D is uncertain. Deletions cut 0 bases from V and 2 bases from J, with 5 bases between. Germline V lookup: CDR1 SGHKS, CDR2 YYEKEE (reference sequence). This CDR3 is 13 amino acids long. For the CDR3, the DNA is TGTGCCAGCAGCTTGGGCAGACAAGAGACCCAGTACTTC. Translating it yields CASSLGRQETQYF.

This clonotype was picked up a small number of times. This rearrangement joins TRBV2 to TRBJ2-2, with D possibly being TRBD1 or TRBD2 (5 bases each). The CDR3 loop spans 15 amino acids. Per germline, CDR1 SNHLY and CDR2 FYNNEI. V shed 2 bases and J shed 3 bases, with 10 bases lying between them. CDR3 amino acids: CASSELMGDTGELFF. The DNA of the CDR3 is TGTGCCAGCAGTGAATTAATGGGGGACACCGGGGAGCTGTTTTTT. The whole variable domain, filled in from reference TRBV2 and TRBJ2-2, reads EPEVTQTPSHQVTQMGQEVILRCVPISNHLYFYWYRQILGQKVEFLVSFYNNEISEKSEIFDDQFSVERPDGSNFTLKIRSTKLEDSAMYFCASSELMGDTGELFFGEGSRLTVL.

Many counts were recorded for this clonotype. This chain connects TRBV29-1 to TRBJ2-6, with 7 bases identical to TRBD1. CDR3 size: 16 residues. CDR1 is SQVTM and CDR2 is ANQGSEA in the germline V gene. The V segment lost 4 bases and the J segment 0 bases; nucleotides outside the gene matches: 6. The DNA of the CDR3 is TGCAGCGTTGCGAGGACAGGTCACTCTGGGGCCAACGTCCTGACTTTC. The encoded protein is CSVARTGHSGANVLTF.